The 21 T cell receptor beta chains in this list originate from one sample, sequenced in a study of T cells in localized non-small cell lung cancer. Generated by immunoSEQ multiplex PCR, the TCRdb table keeps only in-frame clones and is missing some. The sample includes some 50,000 clones, around nine tenths of them seen just once. Specimen: PBMCs, collected before any cancer treatment. Source of these receptors: a female donor with stage II lung adenocarcinoma.

This clone has just a few counts. CDR3 sequence reads: CAISGTGFSNQPQHF. The CDR3 DNA reads as TGTGCCATCAGTGGAACAGGGTTTAGCAATCAGCCCCAGCATTTT. The V call is TRBV10-3, the J call TRBJ1-5, with a weak D call TRBD1 (6 bases). Germline CDR1 reads ENHRY; CDR2 reads SYGVKD. The length of the CDR3 is 15 residues. Trimming shortened V by 4 bases and J by 0 bases, and 10 bases separated the two germline ends.

The chain uses TRBV5-1 and TRBJ1-1, with 8 bases that match TRBD1. Germline assignment: CDR1 SGHRS and CDR2 YFSETQ. This CDR3 spans 16 amino acids. The trim removed 2 bases at V and 1 base at J, leaving 7 bases unmatched. This CDR3 reads CASSFTTGGSNTEAFF. In DNA form, the CDR3 reads TGCGCCAGCAGCTTTACTACAGGGGGGTCGAACACTGAAGCTTTCTTT.

The rearrangement links TRBV14 to TRBJ2-5; D is perhaps TRBD2 (6 bases). V lost 5 bases and J 5 bases, leaving 21 bases between the germline ends. CDR3 length: 16 residues. Germline CDR1 is SGHDN and CDR2 is FVKESK. CDR3 protein: CASSDDRLVLMETQYF. The CDR3 DNA follows: TGTGCCAGCAGCGACGACCGACTAGTGCTCATGGAGACCCAGTACTTC.

V gene TRBV6-5 combines with J gene TRBJ2-7; tentatively, D is TRBD1 (5 bases). Per germline, CDR1 MNHEY and CDR2 SVGAGI. The CDR3 is made up of 15 amino acids. V lost 2 bases and J lost 2, with 13 bases in between. CDR3 DNA: TGTGCCAGCAGTTACAGTCAGGGTTCGACCTACGAGCAGTACTTC. It yields the protein CASSYSQGSTYEQYF.

In this sample, this clone turned up once. As DNA, the CDR3 is TGCGCCAGCAATTCAATCTCCCACCGGACCGATGGCTACACCTTC. It yields the protein CASNSISHRTDGYTF. The chain joins TRBV10-2 to TRBJ1-2; no firm D call. Trimming removed 7 bases at V and 6 bases at J, with 21 bases between. The length of the CDR3 is 15 residues. Germline V gene lookup returns CDR1 WSHSY and CDR2 SAAADI.

The rearrangement joins TRBV2 to TRBJ2-2, with D unclear. There are 12 residues in the CDR3. Germline lookup yields CDR1 SNHLY and CDR2 FYNNEI. V was clipped by 5 bases and J by 2 bases, with 3 bases between them. In DNA form, the CDR3 reads TGTGCCAGCAGTCAAAACACCGGGGAGCTGTTTTTT. Residues: CASSQNTGELFF.

V gene TRBV27 combines with J gene TRBJ2-7, with D perhaps matching TRBD2 (6 bases). Germline V gene sequence: CDR1 MNHEY, CDR2 SMNVEV (reference sequence). Trimming stripped 2 bases from V and 2 bases from J, with 7 bases between. CDR3 length: 13 amino acids. For the CDR3, the DNA is TGTGCCAGCAGTTTACCGGGGGCCTACGAGCAGTACTTC. Its protein product is CASSLPGAYEQYF.

The chain combines TRBV7-7 with TRBJ2-1, with D uncertain. Trimming cost V 6 bases and J 0 bases, with 12 bases left between them. In germline, CDR1 is SSHAT, CDR2 FNYEAQ (reference sequence). The CDR3 sequence is 15 residues long. The CDR3 region has the DNA TGTGCCAGCAGTTTGACCTCCAGCTCCTACAATGAGCAGTTCTTC. Translated: CASSLTSSSYNEQFF.

V gene TRBV5-1 combines with J gene TRBJ2-1; D uncertain. Germline-derived CDR1 and CDR2 are SGHRS and YFSETQ. This CDR3 region has 12 residues. V was pared by 4 bases and J by 8 bases, with 10 bases between. CDR3 nucleotides: TGCGCCAGCAGCCGACCCACTGATGAGCAGTTCTTC. It yields the protein CASSRPTDEQFF.

This chain links TRBV18 with TRBJ1-1; TRBD1 might be the D (6 bases). The CDR3 runs 16 residues. The V gene's germline CDR1 is KGHSH and CDR2 LQKENI. The V end was cut by 1 base, the J end by 0 bases, with 12 bases between. CDR3 sequence: CASSPRRQDLNTEAFF. The CDR3 DNA reads TGTGCCAGCTCACCACGGAGACAGGACCTGAACACTGAAGCTTTCTTT.

The chain recombines TRBV23-1 with TRBJ1-1, with 12 bases identical to TRBD1. TRBV23-1 is treated as an ORF (open reading frame) with a function not yet certain. The V and J ends lost 2 bases and 3 bases, in that order; junction bases with no gene match: 7. The CDR3 is 17 residues long. The chain's CDR3 is CASSQRRDRGRDTEAFF. The DNA for the CDR3 is TGCGCCAGCAGTCAAAGAAGGGACAGGGGGCGTGACACTGAAGCTTTCTTT.

This chain uses TRBV7-8 with TRBJ2-1; 7 bases fit TRBD2. Looked up from germline, CDR1 is SGHVS and CDR2 is FQNEAQ. J was trimmed by 9 bases and V by 4 bases; bases with no gene match: 9. The CDR3 spans 14 residues. CDR3 sequence (DNA): TGTGCCAGCAGCTCGATAGCGGGTCTTAGTGAGCAGTTCTTC. This codes for CASSSIAGLSEQFF.

The chain is built from TRBV6-1 and TRBJ1-2; possible D gene TRBD1, 6 bases. CDR1 and CDR2 from the germline V gene are MNHNS and SASEGT. Between the trimmed V and J ends, which lost 5 bases and 0 bases, there was a span of 10 bases. This CDR3 is 14 amino acids long. The CDR3 loop reads CASSRDTSNYGYTF. The DNA of the CDR3 is TGTGCCAGCAGTCGGGACACCTCTAACTATGGCTACACCTTC.

The V gene is TRBV10-3, the J gene TRBJ2-2; D may correspond to TRBD1 or TRBD2 (5 bases each). V was trimmed by 2 bases and J by 0 bases, leaving 10 bases between them. Germline V gene sequence: CDR1 ENHRY, CDR2 SYGVKD. This CDR3 spans 16 amino acids. DNA of the CDR3: TGTGCCATCAGTGAGGGGGACCGGGCGAACACCGGGGAGCTGTTTTTT. It is translated as CAISEGDRANTGELFF.

The rearrangement uses TRBV7-9 and TRBJ2-5, with 12 bases lining up with TRBD1. The germline CDR1 and CDR2 sequences are SEHNR and FQNEAQ (reference sequence). J gave up 2 bases and V 5 bases, and 15 bases lay outside the gene matches. The CDR3 spans 19 residues. CDR3 nucleotide sequence: TGTGCCAGCAGCCCGGGGACAGGGGGCTCTATGGGCTTACAAGAGACCCAGTACTTC. This sequence encodes CASSPGTGGSMGLQETQYF.

The chain is built from TRBV9 and TRBJ2-5, with 13 bases fitting TRBD2. This CDR3 has 15 amino acids. The germline V gene has CDR1 SGDLS and CDR2 YYNGEE. With V trimmed by 4 bases and J by 5 bases, 5 bases remained unmatched. CDR3 nucleotides: TGTGCCAGCAGCACTAGCGGGGGGGCCTATGAGACCCAGTACTTC. Protein: CASSTSGGAYETQYF.

The chain carries TRBV18 and TRBJ2-5; D is uncertain. Per germline, CDR1 KGHSH and CDR2 LQKENI. CDR3 size: 17 residues. V lost 1 base and J lost 2, with 17 bases in between. The chain's CDR3 is CASSPRRTALDQETQYF. The DNA of the CDR3 is TGTGCCAGCTCACCACGTCGGACGGCGTTAGATCAAGAGACCCAGTACTTC.

This clone showed up just a few times. The chain is built from TRBV6-6 and TRBJ1-3, with unresolved D. This CDR3 contains 14 residues. V lost 3 bases, J lost 1 base, and 7 bases lay in between. Germline lookup yields CDR1 MNHNY and CDR2 SVGAGI (reference sequence). This CDR3 is CASSYTGSGNTIYF. The DNA for the CDR3 is TGTGCCAGCAGTTATACCGGGTCTGGAAACACCATATATTTT.

The rearrangement uses TRBV19 and TRBJ1-5, with D possibly matching TRBD1 (5 bases). Germline CDR1 reads LNHDA; CDR2 reads SQIVND (reference sequence). The CDR3 length is 18 residues. Trimming took off 1 base at V and 1 base at J, with 17 bases between the two ends. Here the CDR3 DNA reads TGTGCCAGTAGTATAGGGGGGGGATCCAGACAGAGCAATCAGCCCCAGCATTTT. Translating gives CASSIGGGSRQSNQPQHF.

About this clone: Other nucleotide sequences from this sample produce the same CDR3. This sequence joins TRBV5-1 and TRBJ1-2, with 12 bases matching TRBD1. The germline CDR1 and CDR2 sequences are SGHRS and YFSETQ. Trimming cost V 0 bases and J 8 bases; bases outside gene matches: 5. The CDR3 sequence is 15 residues long. The CDR3 is CASSLAGTGGEGYTF. The DNA for the CDR3 is TGCGCCAGCAGCTTGGCCGGGACAGGGGGCGAGGGCTACACCTTC.

The chain recombines TRBV25-1 with TRBJ2-7; D tentatively reads TRBD1 or TRBD2 (5 bases each). Trimming cost V 1 base and J 6 bases, with 13 bases left between them. Germline V gene sequence: CDR1 MGHDK, CDR2 SYGVNS. This CDR3 has 14 amino acids. CDR3 nucleotide sequence: TGTGCCAGCAGTGAATGGGACCAGGACTCCGAGCAGTACTTC. Protein sequence: CASSEWDQDSEQYF.